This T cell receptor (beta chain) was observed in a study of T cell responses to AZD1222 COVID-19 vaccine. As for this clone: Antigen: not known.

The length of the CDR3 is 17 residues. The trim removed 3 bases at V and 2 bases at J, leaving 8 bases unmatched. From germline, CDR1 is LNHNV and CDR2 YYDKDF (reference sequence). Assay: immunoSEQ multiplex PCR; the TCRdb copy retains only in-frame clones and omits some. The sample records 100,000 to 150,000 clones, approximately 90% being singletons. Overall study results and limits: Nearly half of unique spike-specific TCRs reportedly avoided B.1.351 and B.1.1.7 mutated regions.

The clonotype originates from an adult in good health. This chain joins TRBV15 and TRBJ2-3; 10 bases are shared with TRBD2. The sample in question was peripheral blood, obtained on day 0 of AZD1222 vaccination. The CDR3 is CATSRLAGGRTTDTQYF. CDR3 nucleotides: TGTGCCACCAGCAGGTTAGCGGGAGGTCGAACCACAGATACGCAGTATTTT. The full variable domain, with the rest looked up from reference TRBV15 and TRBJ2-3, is DAMVIQNPRYQVTQFGKPVTLSCSQTLNHNVMYWYQQKSSQAPKLLFHYYDKDFNNEADTPDNFQSRRPNTSFCFLDIRSPGLGDTAMYLCATSRLAGGRTTDTQYFGPGTRLTVL.